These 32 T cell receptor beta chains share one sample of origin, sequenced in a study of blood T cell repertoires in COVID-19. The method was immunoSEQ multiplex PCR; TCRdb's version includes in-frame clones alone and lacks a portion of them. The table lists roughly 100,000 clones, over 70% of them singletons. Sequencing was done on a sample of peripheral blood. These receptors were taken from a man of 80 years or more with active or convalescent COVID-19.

CDR3 nucleotide sequence: TGTGCCAGCAGGAGACAGAGTGGCAATCAGCCCCAGCATTTT. Its translation: CASRRQSGNQPQHF. This sequence joins TRBV28 and TRBJ1-5; possible D gene TRBD1, 5 bases. V lost 6 bases to trimming and J lost 2 bases, with 11 bases between them. Germline V gene lookup returns CDR1 MDHEN and CDR2 SYDVKM. The CDR3 is made up of 14 amino acids.

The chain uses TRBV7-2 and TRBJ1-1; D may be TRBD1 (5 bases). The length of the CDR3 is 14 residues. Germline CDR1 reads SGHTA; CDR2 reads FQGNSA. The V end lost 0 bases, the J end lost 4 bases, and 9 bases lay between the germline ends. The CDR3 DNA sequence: TGTGCCAGCAGCTTAGCGGGTGGGGCCACTGAAGCTTTCTTT. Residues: CASSLAGGATEAFF.

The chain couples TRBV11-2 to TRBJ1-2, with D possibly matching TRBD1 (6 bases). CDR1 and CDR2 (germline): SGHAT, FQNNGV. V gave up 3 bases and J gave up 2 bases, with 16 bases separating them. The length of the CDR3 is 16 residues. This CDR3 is CASSFGGRGLNYGYTF. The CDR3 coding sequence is TGTGCCAGCAGCTTCGGGGGGCGGGGGTTAAACTATGGCTACACCTTC.

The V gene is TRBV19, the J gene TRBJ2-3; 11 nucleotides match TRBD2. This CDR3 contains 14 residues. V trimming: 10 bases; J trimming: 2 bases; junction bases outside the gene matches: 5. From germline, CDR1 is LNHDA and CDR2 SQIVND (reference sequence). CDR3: CATSSGGSTDTQYF. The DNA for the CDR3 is TGTGCCACCTCTAGCGGGGGGTCCACAGATACGCAGTATTTT. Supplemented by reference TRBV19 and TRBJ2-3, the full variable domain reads DGGITQSPKYLFRKEGQNVTLSCEQNLNHDAMYWYRQDPGQGLRLIYYSQIVNDFQKGDIAEGYSVSREKKESFPLTVTSAQKNPTAFYLCATSSGGSTDTQYFGPGTRLTVL.

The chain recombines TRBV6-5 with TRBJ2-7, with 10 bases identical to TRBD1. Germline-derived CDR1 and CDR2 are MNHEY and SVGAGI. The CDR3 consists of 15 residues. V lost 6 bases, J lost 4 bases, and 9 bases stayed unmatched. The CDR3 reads CASRPPRQGAYEQYF. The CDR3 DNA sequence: TGTGCCAGCAGACCCCCCCGACAGGGGGCTTACGAGCAGTACTTC.

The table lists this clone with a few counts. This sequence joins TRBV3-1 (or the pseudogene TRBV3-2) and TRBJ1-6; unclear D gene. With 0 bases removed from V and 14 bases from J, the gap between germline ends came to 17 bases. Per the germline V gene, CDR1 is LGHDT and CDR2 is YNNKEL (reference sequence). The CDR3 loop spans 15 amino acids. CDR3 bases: TGTGCCAGCAGCCAAGATCTACTATATATTCAGACCCTCCACTTT. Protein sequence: CASSQDLLYIQTLHF.

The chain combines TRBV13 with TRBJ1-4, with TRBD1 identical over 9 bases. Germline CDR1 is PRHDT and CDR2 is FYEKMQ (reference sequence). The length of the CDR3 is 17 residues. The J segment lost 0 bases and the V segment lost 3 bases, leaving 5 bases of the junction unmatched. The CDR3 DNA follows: TGTGCCAGCAGCTTCAGGGGACAGGGATCAACTAATGAAAAACTGTTTTTT. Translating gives CASSFRGQGSTNEKLFF. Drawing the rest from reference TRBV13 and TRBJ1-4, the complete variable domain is AAGVIQSPRHLIKEKRETATLKCYPIPRHDTVYWYQQGPGQDPQFLISFYEKMQSDKGSIPDRFSAQQFSDYHSELNMSSLELGDSALYFCASSFRGQGSTNEKLFFGSGTQLSVL.

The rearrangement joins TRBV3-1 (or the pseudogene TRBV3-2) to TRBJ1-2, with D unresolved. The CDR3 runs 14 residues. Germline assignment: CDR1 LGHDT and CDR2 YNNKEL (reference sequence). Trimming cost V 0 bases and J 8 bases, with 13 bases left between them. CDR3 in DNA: TGTGCCAGCAGCCAAGATCGGGTAGAGAAAGGCTACACCTTC. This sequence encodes CASSQDRVEKGYTF.

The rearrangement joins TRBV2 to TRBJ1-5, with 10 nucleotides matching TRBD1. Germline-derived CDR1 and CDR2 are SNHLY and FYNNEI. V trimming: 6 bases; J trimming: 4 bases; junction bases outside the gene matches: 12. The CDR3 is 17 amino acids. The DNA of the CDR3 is TGTGCCAGCAGCAACTTAGCGGGACAGGGGCGGAATCAGCCCCAGCATTTT. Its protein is CASSNLAGQGRNQPQHF.

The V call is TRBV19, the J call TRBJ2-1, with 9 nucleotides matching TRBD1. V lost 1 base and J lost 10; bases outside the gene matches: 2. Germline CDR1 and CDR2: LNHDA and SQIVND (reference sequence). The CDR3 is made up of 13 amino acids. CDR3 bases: TGTGCCAGTAGTATAGGACAGGGGGTAGAGCAGTTCTTC. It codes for CASSIGQGVEQFF.

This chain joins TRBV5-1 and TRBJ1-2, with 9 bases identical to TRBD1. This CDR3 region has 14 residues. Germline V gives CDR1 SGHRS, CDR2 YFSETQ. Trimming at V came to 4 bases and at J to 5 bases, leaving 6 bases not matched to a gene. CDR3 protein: CASSPQGAQYGYTF. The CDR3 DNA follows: TGCGCCAGCAGCCCACAGGGGGCGCAGTATGGCTACACCTTC.

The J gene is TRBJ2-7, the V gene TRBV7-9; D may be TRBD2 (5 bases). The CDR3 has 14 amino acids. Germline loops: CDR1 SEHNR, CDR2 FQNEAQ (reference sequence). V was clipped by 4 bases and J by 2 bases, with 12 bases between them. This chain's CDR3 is CASSSWTATYEQYF. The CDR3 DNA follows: TGTGCCAGCAGCTCCTGGACTGCCACCTACGAGCAGTACTTC.

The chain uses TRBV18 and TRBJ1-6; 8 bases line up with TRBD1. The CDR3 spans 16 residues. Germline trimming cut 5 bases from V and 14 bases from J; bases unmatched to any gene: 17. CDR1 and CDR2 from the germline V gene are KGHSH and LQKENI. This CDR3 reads CASSSSLGQGRTTLHF. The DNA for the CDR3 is TGTGCCAGCTCATCATCCCTTGGACAGGGTAGGACCACCCTCCACTTT. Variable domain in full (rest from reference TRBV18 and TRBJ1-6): NAGVMQNPRHLVRRRGQEARLRCSPMKGHSHVYWYRQLPEEGLKFMVYLQKENIIDESGMPKERFSAEFPKEGPSILRIQQVVRGDSAAYFCASSSSLGQGRTTLHFGNGTRLTVT.

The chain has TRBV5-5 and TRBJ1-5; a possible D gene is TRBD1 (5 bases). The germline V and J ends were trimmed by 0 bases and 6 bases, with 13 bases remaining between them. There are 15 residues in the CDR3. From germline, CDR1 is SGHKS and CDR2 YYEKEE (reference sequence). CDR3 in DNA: TGTGCCAGCAGCTTGGGCCCGACGGGGGTTCAGCCCCAGCATTTT. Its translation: CASSLGPTGVQPQHF.

CDR3 coding DNA: TGTGCCAGTAGTATCCGGACAGGGACCGCTAACTATGGCTACACCTTC. As protein: CASSIRTGTANYGYTF. The chain carries TRBV19 and TRBJ1-2, with 8 positions matching TRBD1. J was trimmed by 0 bases and V by 3 bases; bases with no gene match: 6. Per germline, CDR1 LNHDA and CDR2 SQIVND (reference sequence). The CDR3 spans 16 residues.

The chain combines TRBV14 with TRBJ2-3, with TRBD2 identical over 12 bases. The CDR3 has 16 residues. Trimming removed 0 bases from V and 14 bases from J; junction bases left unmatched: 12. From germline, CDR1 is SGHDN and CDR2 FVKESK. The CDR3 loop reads CASSQERAGTSGLRYF. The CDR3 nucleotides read TGTGCCAGCAGCCAAGAAAGGGCCGGGACTAGCGGGCTGCGGTATTTT.

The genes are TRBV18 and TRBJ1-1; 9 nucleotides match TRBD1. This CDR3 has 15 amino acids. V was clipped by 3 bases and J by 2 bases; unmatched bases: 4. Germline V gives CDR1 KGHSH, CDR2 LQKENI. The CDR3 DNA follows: TGTGCCAGCTCACCCCGGGACAGGGCCAACACTGAAGCTTTCTTT. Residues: CASSPRDRANTEAFF.

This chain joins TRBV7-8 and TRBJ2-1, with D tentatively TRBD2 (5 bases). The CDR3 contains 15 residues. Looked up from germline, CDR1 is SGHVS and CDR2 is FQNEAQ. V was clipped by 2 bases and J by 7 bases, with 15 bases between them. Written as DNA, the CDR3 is TGTGCCAGCAGCTTATCCACGGGGTTTGGGAATGAGCAGTTCTTC. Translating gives CASSLSTGFGNEQFF.

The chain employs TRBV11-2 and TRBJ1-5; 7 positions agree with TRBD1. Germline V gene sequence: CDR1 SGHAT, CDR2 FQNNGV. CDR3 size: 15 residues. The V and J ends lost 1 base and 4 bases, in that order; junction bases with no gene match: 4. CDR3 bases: TGTGCCAGCAGCTTAGGGGGACAGCCTAATCAGCCCCAGCATTTT. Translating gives CASSLGGQPNQPQHF.

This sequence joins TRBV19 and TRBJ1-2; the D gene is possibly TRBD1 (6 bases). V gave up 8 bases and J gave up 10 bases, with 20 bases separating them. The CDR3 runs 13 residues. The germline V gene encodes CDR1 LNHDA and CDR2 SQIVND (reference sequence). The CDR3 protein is CASSREDRKTYTF. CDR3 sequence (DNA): TGTGCCAGTTCCCGGGAAGACAGGAAGACCTACACCTTC.

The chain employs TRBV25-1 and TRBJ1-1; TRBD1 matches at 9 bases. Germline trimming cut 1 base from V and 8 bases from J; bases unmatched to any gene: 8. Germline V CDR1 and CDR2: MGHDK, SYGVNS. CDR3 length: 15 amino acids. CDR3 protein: CASSESGTGSIEAFF. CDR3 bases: TGTGCCAGCAGTGAATCCGGGACAGGGTCGATCGAAGCTTTCTTT.

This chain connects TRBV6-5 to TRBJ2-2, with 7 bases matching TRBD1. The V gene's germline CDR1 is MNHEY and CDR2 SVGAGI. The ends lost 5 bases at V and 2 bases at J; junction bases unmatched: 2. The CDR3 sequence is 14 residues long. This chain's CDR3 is CASSRDRNTGELFF. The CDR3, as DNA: TGTGCCAGCAGTCGGGACAGAAACACCGGGGAGCTGTTTTTT.

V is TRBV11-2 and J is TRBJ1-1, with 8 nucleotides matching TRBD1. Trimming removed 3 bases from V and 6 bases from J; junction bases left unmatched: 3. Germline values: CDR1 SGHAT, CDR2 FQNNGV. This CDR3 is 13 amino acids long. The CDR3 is CASSLDRDAEAFF. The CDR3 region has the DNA TGTGCCAGCAGCTTGGACAGGGACGCTGAAGCTTTCTTT. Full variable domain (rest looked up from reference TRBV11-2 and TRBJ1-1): EAGVAQSPRYKIIEKRQSVAFWCNPISGHATLYWYQQILGQGPKLLIQFQNNGVVDDSQLPKDRFSAERLKGVDSTLKIQPAKLEDSAVYLCASSLDRDAEAFFGQGTRLTVV.

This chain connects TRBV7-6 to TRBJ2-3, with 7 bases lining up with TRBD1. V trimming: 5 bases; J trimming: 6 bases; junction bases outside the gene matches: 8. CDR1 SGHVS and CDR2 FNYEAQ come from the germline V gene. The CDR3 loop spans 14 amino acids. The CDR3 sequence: CASSVWTGSDTQYF. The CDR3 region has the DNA TGTGCCAGCAGCGTGTGGACAGGATCGGATACGCAGTATTTT.

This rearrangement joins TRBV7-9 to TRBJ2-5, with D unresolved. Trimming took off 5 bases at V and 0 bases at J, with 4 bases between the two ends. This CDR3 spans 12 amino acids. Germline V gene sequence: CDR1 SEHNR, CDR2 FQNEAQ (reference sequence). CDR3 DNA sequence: TGTGCCAGCAGCATCTACCAAGAGACCCAGTACTTC. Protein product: CASSIYQETQYF.

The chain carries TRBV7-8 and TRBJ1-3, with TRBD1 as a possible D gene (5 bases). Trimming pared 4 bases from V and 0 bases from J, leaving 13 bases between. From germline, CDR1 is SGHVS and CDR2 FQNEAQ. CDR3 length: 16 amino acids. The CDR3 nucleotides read TGTGCCAGCAGCTCCAGGGTTACGAGCTCTGGAAACACCATATATTTT. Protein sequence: CASSSRVTSSGNTIYF. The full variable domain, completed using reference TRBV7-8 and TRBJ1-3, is GAGVSQSPRYKVAKRGQDVALRCDPISGHVSLFWYQQALGQGPEFLTYFQNEAQLDKSGLPSDRFFAERPEGSVSTLKIQRTQQEDSAVYLCASSSRVTSSGNTIYFGEGSWLTVV.

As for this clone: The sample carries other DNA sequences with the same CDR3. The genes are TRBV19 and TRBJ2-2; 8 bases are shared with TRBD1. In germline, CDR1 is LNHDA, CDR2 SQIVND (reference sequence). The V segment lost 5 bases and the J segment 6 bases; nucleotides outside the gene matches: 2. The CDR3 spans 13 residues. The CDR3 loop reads CASSRTGPGELFF. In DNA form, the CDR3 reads TGTGCCAGTAGTCGGACAGGGCCCGGGGAGCTGTTTTTT.

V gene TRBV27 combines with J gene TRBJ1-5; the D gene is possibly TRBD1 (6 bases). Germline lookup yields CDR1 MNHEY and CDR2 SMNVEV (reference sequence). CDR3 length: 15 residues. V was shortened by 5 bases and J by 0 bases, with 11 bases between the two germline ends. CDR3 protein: CASSITGFSNQPQHF. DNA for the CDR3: TGTGCCAGCAGTATAACAGGGTTTAGCAATCAGCCCCAGCATTTT.

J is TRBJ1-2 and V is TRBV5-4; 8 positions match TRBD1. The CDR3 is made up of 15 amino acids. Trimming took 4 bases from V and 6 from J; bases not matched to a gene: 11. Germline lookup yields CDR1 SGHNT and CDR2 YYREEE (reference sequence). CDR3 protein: CASSLSLQGVDGYTF. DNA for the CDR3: TGTGCCAGCAGCCTAAGCCTACAGGGGGTTGATGGCTACACCTTC.

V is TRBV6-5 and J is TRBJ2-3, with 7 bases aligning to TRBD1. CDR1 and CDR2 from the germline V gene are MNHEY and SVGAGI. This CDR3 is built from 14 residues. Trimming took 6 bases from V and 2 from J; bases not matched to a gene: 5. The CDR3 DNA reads TGTGCCAGCAGGAGGGGACAGTTCACAGATACGCAGTATTTT. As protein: CASRRGQFTDTQYF.

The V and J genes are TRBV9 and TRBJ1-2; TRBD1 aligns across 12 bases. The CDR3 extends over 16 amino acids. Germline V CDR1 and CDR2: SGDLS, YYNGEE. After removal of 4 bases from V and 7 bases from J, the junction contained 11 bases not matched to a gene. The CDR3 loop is CASSYRDRGLEAGYTF. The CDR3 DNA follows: TGTGCCAGCAGCTACCGGGACAGGGGGCTAGAGGCTGGCTACACCTTC.

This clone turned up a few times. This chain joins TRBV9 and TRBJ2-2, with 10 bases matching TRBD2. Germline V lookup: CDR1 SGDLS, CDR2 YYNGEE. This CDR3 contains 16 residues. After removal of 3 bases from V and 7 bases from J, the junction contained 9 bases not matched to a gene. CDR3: CASSGQAGGYGGELFF. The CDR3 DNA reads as TGTGCCAGCAGCGGGCAAGCGGGGGGGTACGGCGGGGAGCTGTTTTTT.